This T cell receptor (beta chain) appears in the sequencing data of a study of T-cell reconstitution after alpha-beta-depleted transplantation in children. Study outcomes and limitations: The study reportedly traced alpha-beta T cells about two months after transplant to several hundred expanded graft clones. By one year post-transplant, T-cell counts and diversity largely arose from T cells that were newly produced.

This clonotype was detected many times. The antigen is not known. Molecular barcoding with unique molecular identifiers was used for the TCRbeta library. TCRdb reprocessed the PCR reads via MiXCR and lists one record per CDR3 protein. The table records approximately 32,000 distinct CDR3 sequences, roughly 6.5% of them present only once. The V gene's germline CDR1 is ENHRY and CDR2 SYGVKD. The CDR3 contains 13 residues. Trimming took 4 bases from V and 9 from J, leaving 10 bases between them. Here the sequenced sample was peripheral blood, taken 60 days after TCRalphabeta/CD19-depleted stem cell transplant. V gene TRBV10-3 combines with J gene TRBJ1-6; D gene ambiguous. The sequence was collected from a child younger than two who had a stem cell transplant for acute myeloid leukemia, so the T cells may come from the graft donor. CDR3 nucleotides: TGTGCCATCAGTGCACCGGGTTCTTCACCCCTCCACTTT. This gives the protein CAISAPGSSPLHF.